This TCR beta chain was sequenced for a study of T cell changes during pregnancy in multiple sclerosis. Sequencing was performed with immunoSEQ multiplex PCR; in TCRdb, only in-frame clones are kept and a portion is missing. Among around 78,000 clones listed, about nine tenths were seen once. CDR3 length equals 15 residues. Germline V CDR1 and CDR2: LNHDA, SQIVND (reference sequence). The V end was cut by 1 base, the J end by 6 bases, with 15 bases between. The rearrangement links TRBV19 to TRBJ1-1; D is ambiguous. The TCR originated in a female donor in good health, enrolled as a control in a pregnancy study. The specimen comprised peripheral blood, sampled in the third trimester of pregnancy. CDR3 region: CASSIVETRGSEAFF. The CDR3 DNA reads TGTGCCAGTAGTATAGTCGAGACCCGGGGATCTGAAGCTTTCTTT. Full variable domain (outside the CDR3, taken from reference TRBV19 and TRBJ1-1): DGGITQSPKYLFRKEGQNVTLSCEQNLNHDAMYWYRQDPGQGLRLIYYSQIVNDFQKGDIAEGYSVSREKKESFPLTVTSAQKNPTAFYLCASSIVETRGSEAFFGQGTRLTVV.